These 28 T cell receptor beta chains originate from one sample sequenced in a study of blood T cells in healthy people across ages. Then a second PCR, running about 6 to 11 cycles, was carried out with a sample-barcoded 5' primer and a J-beta primer mix. One entry per CDR3 protein results from TCRdb running MiXCR on the 5' RACE reads. The sample has around 650,000 distinct CDR3 sequences, about 32% seen once; the top ten hold about 16%. Sequencing input: blood. These receptor sequences come from a woman of 80 years or more in good health.

To note about this clonotype: A read error is possible here, since a much larger clone lies one base away. The rearrangement links TRBV29-1 to TRBJ2-1; 13 bases map to TRBD2. The CDR3 has 14 residues. Germline V lookup: CDR1 SQVTM, CDR2 ANQGSEA. V shed 5 bases and J 4 bases; nucleotides not matched to a gene: 2. The CDR3 DNA follows: TGCAGCGTTTGGACTAGCGGGGGTTACAATGAGCAGTTCTTC. Translating gives CSVWTSGGYNEQFF.

This sequence joins TRBV20-1 and TRBJ1-2, with a tentative D call TRBD1 (5 bases). There are 14 residues in the CDR3. Between the trimmed V and J ends, which lost 6 bases and 6 bases, there was a span of 20 bases. Germline V gene sequence: CDR1 DFQATT, CDR2 SNEGSKA (reference sequence). CDR3 amino acids: CSALPTWGGDGYTF. In DNA form, the CDR3 reads TGCAGTGCCCTCCCGACGTGGGGGGGGGATGGCTACACCTTC.

This clonotype has ten or more counts. The chain has TRBV6-2 or TRBV6-3 and TRBJ2-7, with 7 positions matching TRBD1. Losses at the gene ends were 6 bases for V and 4 bases for J; bases not matched to a gene: 9. The CDR3 consists of 14 residues. CDR1 and CDR2 from the germline V gene are MNHEY and SVGEGT. The CDR3 nucleotides read TGTGCCAGCAGACGGACAGGTGGAAAGTACGAGCAGTACTTC. This gives the protein CASRRTGGKYEQYF.

This clonotype showed up many times. The chain carries TRBV7-2 and TRBJ1-2; D ambiguous. Trimming pared 1 base from V and 4 bases from J, leaving 4 bases between. Germline loops: CDR1 SGHTA, CDR2 FQGNSA. The CDR3 is made up of 12 amino acids. CDR3 sequence: CASSLDFYGYTF. The CDR3 nucleotides are TGTGCCAGCAGCTTAGACTTCTATGGCTACACCTTC.

This clonotype was seen at least ten times. The chain employs TRBV7-9 and TRBJ1-6, with D tentatively TRBD1 (6 bases). The CDR3 contains 13 residues. Germline V gene data show CDR1 as SEHNR and CDR2 as FQNEAQ (reference sequence). The V gene lost 4 bases and the J gene lost 9 bases, with 10 bases spanning the gap. CDR3 amino acids: CASSSGTSSPLHF. The CDR3 nucleotides are TGTGCCAGCAGCTCCGGGACAAGTTCACCCCTCCACTTT. Together with reference TRBV7-9 and TRBJ1-6, the CDR3 gives the full variable domain: DTGVSQNPRHKITKRGQNVTFRCDPISEHNRLYWYRQTLGQGPEFLTYFQNEAQLEKSRLLSDRFSAERPKGSFSTLEIQRTEQGDSAMYLCASSSGTSSPLHFGNGTRLTVT.

This clonotype was observed at least ten times. The V call is TRBV28, the J call TRBJ2-1; 11 nucleotides align to TRBD2. J lost 4 bases, V lost 6 bases, and 8 bases had no gene match. This CDR3 has 16 amino acids. Germline V lookup: CDR1 MDHEN, CDR2 SYDVKM. Here the CDR3 reads CASSSPSGGPYNEQFF. In DNA, the CDR3 is TGTGCCAGCAGCTCTCCTAGCGGGGGGCCTTACAATGAGCAGTTCTTC.

The sample holds many counts of this clonotype. This chain joins TRBV20-1 and TRBJ2-5; D is ambiguous. Germline V lookup: CDR1 DFQATT, CDR2 SNEGSKA (reference sequence). The CDR3 loop spans 14 amino acids. Trimming left V 0 bases short and J 9 bases short, with 17 bases between. CDR3 amino acids: CSARDSIPISSQYF. CDR3 nucleotides: TGCAGTGCTAGAGATAGTATTCCAATTTCGTCCCAGTACTTC.

This clonotype was found a few times. The chain links TRBV30 to TRBJ2-3; TRBD2 matches 11 bases. After removal of 6 bases from V and 2 bases from J, the junction contained 4 bases not matched to a gene. The germline V gene has CDR1 GTSNPN and CDR2 SVGIG (reference sequence). The CDR3 has 14 residues. The CDR3 DNA follows: TGTGCCTGTACTAGCGGGGGCCACACAGATACGCAGTATTTT. Protein product: CACTSGGHTDTQYF.

The table lists this clonotype with many counts. The chain has TRBV20-1 and TRBJ2-7, with 9 bases identical to TRBD2. Unmatched junction bases numbered 3, after V lost 0 bases and J lost 0 bases. The CDR3 length is 15 residues. Germline V gives CDR1 DFQATT, CDR2 SNEGSKA (reference sequence). CDR3 sequence reads: CSAREPSGDSYEQYF. The CDR3 DNA is TGCAGTGCTAGAGAGCCTAGCGGGGACTCCTACGAGCAGTACTTC.

V usage is TRBV2 and J usage is TRBJ2-4, with D tentatively TRBD2 (6 bases). V gave up 4 bases and J gave up 5 bases, with 15 bases separating them. The CDR3 runs 15 residues. Germline values: CDR1 SNHLY, CDR2 FYNNEI. The CDR3 sequence is CASSGRVADENIQYF. DNA of the CDR3: TGTGCCAGCAGTGGTAGGGTAGCGGACGAAAACATTCAGTACTTC. Full variable domain (remainder filled in from reference TRBV2 and TRBJ2-4): EPEVTQTPSHQVTQMGQEVILRCVPISNHLYFYWYRQILGQKVEFLVSFYNNEISEKSEIFDDQFSVERPDGSNFTLKIRSTKLEDSAMYFCASSGRVADENIQYFGAGTRLSVL.

The chain is built from TRBV2 and TRBJ2-7; D is uncertain. The CDR3 totals 13 residues. V was shortened by 1 base and J by 2 bases, with 6 bases between the two germline ends. The V gene's germline CDR1 is SNHLY and CDR2 FYNNEI. CDR3 sequence: CASSEVPTYEQYF. CDR3 in DNA: TGTGCCAGCAGTGAAGTGCCCACCTACGAGCAGTACTTC. Based on the CDR3 plus reference TRBV2 and TRBJ2-7, the full variable domain is EPEVTQTPSHQVTQMGQEVILRCVPISNHLYFYWYRQILGQKVEFLVSFYNNEISEKSEIFDDQFSVERPDGSNFTLKIRSTKLEDSAMYFCASSEVPTYEQYFGPGTRLTVT.

This clonotype showed up just a few times. The chain has TRBV3-1 and TRBJ2-7; D is unresolved. CDR1 is LGHDT, CDR2 YNNKEL, per germline (reference sequence). Trimming removed 1 base at V and 2 bases at J, with 12 bases between. The CDR3 has 15 residues. The CDR3 DNA sequence: TGTGCCAGCAGCCAAGGGGCTCTCGGCCCCTACGAGCAGTACTTC. Protein sequence: CASSQGALGPYEQYF.

The J gene is TRBJ2-5, the V gene TRBV12-3 or TRBV12-4; 11 bases agree with TRBD2. The end of the DNA is better explained by TRBJ2-7, so the J call may be wrong. The CDR3 has 18 residues. Here the CDR3 DNA reads TGTGCCAGCAGTTTCTTCCGGGACAGACGGACTAGCGGGTACGAGCAGTACTTC. Amino acid sequence: CASSFFRDRRTSGYEQYF.

CDR3 DNA: TGCGCCAGCAGCCAAGATACGGGAGACTACGAGCAGTACTTC. It yields the protein CASSQDTGDYEQYF. V gene TRBV4-1 combines with J gene TRBJ2-5, with a possible D match to TRBD2 (6 bases). The J call is in doubt because the DNA end fits TRBJ2-7 better. CDR3 size: 14 residues. In germline, CDR1 is MGHRA, CDR2 YSYEKL.

The chain couples TRBV20-1 to TRBJ2-3; 13 bases map to TRBD2. CDR1 is DFQATT and CDR2 is SNEGSKA in the germline V gene (reference sequence). The CDR3 totals 15 residues. Germline trimming cut 5 bases from V and 0 bases from J; bases unmatched to any gene: 2. The CDR3, as DNA: TGCAGTGCTCCACTAGCGGGGGGGAGCACAGATACGCAGTATTTT. Its translation is CSAPLAGGSTDTQYF.

This rearrangement joins TRBV24-1 to TRBJ2-1, with D hard to call. Germline V gene lookup returns CDR1 KGHDR and CDR2 SFDVKD. Trimming removed 1 base at V and 10 bases at J, with 10 bases between. The CDR3 consists of 13 residues. CDR3: CATSDFLISEQFF. The CDR3, as DNA: TGTGCCACCAGTGATTTCCTTATATCAGAGCAGTTCTTC.

The chain carries TRBV30 and TRBJ1-1; D gene ambiguous. Deletions cut 3 bases from V and 1 base from J, with 6 bases between. Germline assignment: CDR1 GTSNPN and CDR2 SVGIG (reference sequence). The CDR3 sequence is 12 residues long. CDR3 nucleotides: TGTGCCTGGAGCGACCAGAACACTGAAGCTTTCTTT. The encoded protein is CAWSDQNTEAFF.

This clonotype occurred many times. The chain employs TRBV5-1 and TRBJ2-1; TRBD2 matches 7 bases. The CDR3 spans 16 residues. J was trimmed by 0 bases and V by 2 bases; bases with no gene match: 5. Germline V gene lookup returns CDR1 SGHRS and CDR2 YFSETQ. CDR3 sequence (DNA): TGCGCCAGCAGCTTCGGCGGGGGAAGCTCCTACAATGAGCAGTTCTTC. It codes for CASSFGGGSSYNEQFF.

The chain recombines TRBV7-9 with TRBJ1-2; D might be TRBD1 (6 bases). With 5 bases removed from V and 7 bases from J, the gap between germline ends came to 20 bases. This CDR3 region has 15 residues. Germline V gene sequence: CDR1 SEHNR, CDR2 FQNEAQ (reference sequence). The CDR3 DNA reads TGTGCCAGCAGCCTATCGGATGCGGGGGCCAGTGGCTACACCTTC. This encodes CASSLSDAGASGYTF.

Turning to this clonotype: A read error may be the cause here, since a much bigger clone is one base away. The chain recombines TRBV7-3 with TRBJ2-5, with a weak D call TRBD1 (6 bases). V lost 5 bases, J lost 11 bases, and 21 bases lay in between. Germline CDR1 SGHTA, CDR2 FQGTGA. This CDR3 contains 14 residues. The CDR3 sequence is CASSLLGAYNEQYF. CDR3 DNA: TGTGCCAGCAGCCTCCTGGGGGCCTACAATGAGCAGTACTTC.

The chain couples TRBV12-3 or TRBV12-4 to TRBJ2-5, with 7 positions matching TRBD2. This CDR3 has 14 amino acids. The ends lost 5 bases at V and 2 bases at J; junction bases unmatched: 5. The CDR3 is CASSLRGKQETQYF. The DNA for the CDR3 is TGTGCCAGCAGTCTGCGGGGGAAACAAGAGACCCAGTACTTC.

This clonotype was seen many times. The V gene is TRBV7-3, the J gene TRBJ2-7, with 7 bases fitting TRBD1. Losses at the gene ends were 1 base for V and 2 bases for J; bases not matched to a gene: 2. CDR1 and CDR2 from the germline V gene are SGHTA and FQGTGA. The CDR3 is 14 residues long. CDR3 amino acids: CASSLSGTAYEQYF. CDR3 nucleotides: TGTGCCAGCAGCTTAAGTGGGACAGCCTACGAGCAGTACTTC.

This clonotype is a singleton in its sample. A read error may explain this, as a much larger clone is one base away. The chain is built from TRBV20-1 and TRBJ1-2, with 9 bases matching TRBD1. Germline values: CDR1 DFQATT, CDR2 SNEGSKA (reference sequence). The CDR3 runs 13 residues. The V and J ends lost 6 bases and 6 bases, in that order; junction bases with no gene match: 8. The CDR3: CSAGDRECDGYTF. In DNA, the CDR3 is TGCAGTGCGGGGGACAGGGAGTGCGATGGCTACACCTTC.

The chain uses TRBV21-1 and TRBJ1-1; TRBD1 was called by the table and not checked on the DNA. TRBV21-1 is a recognized pseudogene. The CDR3 totals 14 residues. CDR3 sequence: CASSKLGGNTEAFF. CDR3 sequence (DNA): TGTGCCAGCAGCAAACTAGGGGGCAACACTGAAGCTTTCTTT.

In this sample, this clonotype turned up many times. The chain couples TRBV25-1 to TRBJ1-2; TRBD1 matches 12 bases. Germline-derived CDR1 and CDR2 are MGHDK and SYGVNS. J lost 4 bases, V lost 8 bases, and 5 bases had no gene match. CDR3 length: 14 amino acids. The CDR3 sequence: CASAGTGGLYGYTF. CDR3 coding DNA: TGTGCCAGCGCTGGGACAGGGGGCCTCTATGGCTACACCTTC.

A note on this clonotype: A much larger clone is a single base away; this may be a read error. J is TRBJ1-2 and V is TRBV7-2, with TRBD1 matching 10 bases. The V and J ends lost 4 bases and 6 bases, in that order; junction bases with no gene match: 8. CDR1 and CDR2 (germline): SGHTA, FQGNSA. This CDR3 region has 15 residues. For the CDR3, the DNA is TGTGCCAGCAGCTCGCCCGGGACAGGGGAAGATGGCTACACCTTC. The encoded protein is CASSSPGTGEDGYTF.

J is TRBJ1-1 and V is TRBV20-1, with 11 bases fitting TRBD1. The CDR3 loop spans 18 amino acids. V lost 6 bases to trimming and J lost 0 bases; unmatched junction nucleotides: 15. Germline V gene data show CDR1 as DFQATT and CDR2 as SNEGSKA (reference sequence). CDR3 nucleotide sequence: TGCAGTGCAATCGGAGCCGGGACAGGGGGAAACATGAACACTGAAGCTTTCTTT. Encoded protein: CSAIGAGTGGNMNTEAFF.

A remark on this clonotype: This may be a read error: a much more frequent sequence differs by one nucleotide. V usage is TRBV20-1 and J usage is TRBJ2-5, with 7 bases that match TRBD2. Per germline, CDR1 DFQATT and CDR2 SNEGSKA (reference sequence). The CDR3 is 14 amino acids. The CDR3 here is CSVFRTRGQETRYF. CDR3 coding DNA: TGCAGTGTATTCAGGACTAGAGGACAAGAGACCCGGTACTTC.